A selection of T cell receptor beta chains follows, all from one sample in a study of regulatory T cells in long-lasting Graves disease. Using its own MiXCR run on the multiplex PCR reads, TCRdb lists one record per CDR3 protein. Found here are around 400,000 distinct CDR3 sequences, approximately 15% of them singletons; the top ten hold about 7.6%. Another study also made use of these data, one on T cells in Graves' hyperthyroidism and ophthalmopathy.

Sequences were derived from peripheral blood mononuclear cells (PBMCs), sampled at new diagnosis, from a patient treated with antithyroid drugs. The receptors shown here come from a woman aged 40-49 years with Graves disease. Both conserved end residues are part of each CDR3. A D gene is named only where the DNA matches it firmly. Size tells how often a clone was seen (once, few, many) or the class of an expanded clone, and some rows leave it out.

V gene	clone size	D gene	J gene	CDR3 DNA	CDR3 protein
TRBV14	many	NA	TRBJ2-7	TGTGCCAGCAGCCAAGGCCGGAAGAGCTCCTACGAGCAGTACTTC	CASSQGRKSSYEQYF
TRBV29-1	many	NA	TRBJ2-7	TGCAGAGACAATGGGGCCCAGGGCGACGAGCAGTACTTC	CRDNGAQGDEQYF
TRBV15	NA	TRBD2	TRBJ2-4	TGTGCCACGATGACTATAGCGGGAGGAATTCTAGCCAAAAACATTCAGTACTTC	CATMTIAGGILAKNIQYF
TRBV19	many	NA	TRBJ1-2	TGTGCCAGTAGTTTGGGGTGGCACTATGGCTACACCTTC	CASSLGWHYGYTF
TRBV10-2	many	TRBD1	TRBJ1-2	TGCGCCAGCAGTGAGCGGACCGGGACAGGGGCCTATGGCTACACCTTC	CASSERTGTGAYGYTF
TRBV20-1	few	TRBD1	TRBJ2-7	TGCAGTGCAAACAGGGGCGACTCCTACGAGCAGTACTTC	CSANRGDSYEQYF
TRBV20-1	many	NA	TRBJ2-5	TGCAGTGCTAGAGATGGGCCCCCCCGGGGTCGGGGCCTCCAAGAGACCCAGTACTTC	CSARDGPPRGRGLQETQYF
TRBV6-9	NA	NA	TRBJ2-7	TGTGCCAGCAGTTACTTTGGGGTCGGCTACGAGCAGTACTTC	CASSYFGVGYEQYF
TRBV11-2	NA	TRBD1	TRBJ2-5	TGTGCCAGCAGCGCGACTCCGGGACAGGGAGGACAAGAGACCCAGTACTTC	CASSATPGQGGQETQYF
TRBV30	many	TRBD1	TRBJ1-2	TGTGCCTGGAGTGCTGGACAGGGTTCCTATGGCTACACCTTC	CAWSAGQGSYGYTF
TRBV11-2	many	TRBD1	TRBJ2-2	TGTGCCAGCAGCACCCCTGGGACAGGGAACACCGGGGAGCTGTTTTTT	CASSTPGTGNTGELFF
TRBV3-1	many	TRBD2	TRBJ2-1	TGTGCCAGCAGCGCTCGACCCGGGACTAGCGGATACAATGAGCAGTTCTTC	CASSARPGTSGYNEQFF
TRBV24-1	NA	NA	TRBJ2-3	TGTGCCACCAGTGATTCCTGGGGCACAGATACGCAGTATTTT	CATSDSWGTDTQYF
TRBV5-4	many	TRBD2	TRBJ2-7	TGTGCCAGCAGCTTCGGACTAGCGGGAGAATTCTACGAGCAGTACTTC	CASSFGLAGEFYEQYF
TRBV10-3	many	TRBD2	TRBJ2-5	TGTGCCATCAGCGATACTAGCGGGAGGGAGACCCAGTACTTC	CAISDTSGRETQYF